These 18 T cell receptor beta chains share one sample of origin, sequenced in a study of STAT5B mutations in CD4+ large granular lymphocyte leukemia. Assay: immunoSEQ multiplex PCR; the TCRdb copy retains only in-frame clones and omits some. The sample yields approximately 33,000 clones, over 65% seen once. Specimen: CD4+ T cells from blood buffy coats. The receptors here all came from a human donor in good health.

The rearrangement joins TRBV7-2 to TRBJ2-1; 9 bases agree with TRBD2. The CDR3 covers 15 residues. CDR1 and CDR2 from the germline V gene are SGHTA and FQGNSA. V shed 2 bases, J shed 6 bases, and the junction held 5 bases outside the gene matches. CDR3 amino acids: CASSLTAGGPNEQFF. The CDR3 nucleotides read TGTGCCAGCAGCTTAACGGCGGGGGGGCCCAATGAGCAGTTCTTC.

This chain links TRBV7-9 with TRBJ2-5; a possible D gene is TRBD2 (5 bases). Germline CDR1 SEHNR, CDR2 FQNEAQ (reference sequence). The V end lost 1 base, the J end lost 1 base, and 10 bases lay between the germline ends. There are 15 residues in the CDR3. CDR3 bases: TGTGCCAGCAGCTTAGGTCGAGGGTTCCAAGAGACCCAGTACTTC. Protein: CASSLGRGFQETQYF.

This clone was recorded a few times. This sequence joins TRBV9 and TRBJ1-3, with a tentative D call TRBD1 (6 bases). Trimming took off 3 bases at V and 7 bases at J, with 14 bases between the two ends. Germline CDR1 reads SGDLS; CDR2 reads YYNGEE. CDR3 size: 14 residues. This CDR3 reads CASSDTGRRNTIYF. The CDR3 DNA reads as TGTGCCAGCAGCGACACAGGGCGGCGCAACACCATATATTTT.

There are a few counts of this clone. The V and J genes are TRBV7-6 and TRBJ1-3, with D maybe TRBD1 (6 bases). CDR3 length: 15 residues. V lost 5 bases and J 4 bases, leaving 15 bases between the germline ends. Looked up from germline, CDR1 is SGHVS and CDR2 is FNYEAQ. CDR3 sequence reads: CASSKGQFPGNTIYF. The CDR3 DNA reads TGTGCCAGCAGCAAAGGACAGTTTCCGGGAAACACCATATATTTT.

The chain has TRBV5-5 and TRBJ1-5, with TRBD1 matching 7 bases. Trimming removed 1 base from V and 3 bases from J; junction bases left unmatched: 4. The CDR3 consists of 15 residues. Germline V CDR1 and CDR2: SGHKS, YYEKEE (reference sequence). The CDR3 region has the DNA TGTGCCAGCAGCTTGACAGGGGCCTTCAATCAGCCCCAGCATTTT. This codes for CASSLTGAFNQPQHF.

V is TRBV9 and J is TRBJ2-2; D is tentatively TRBD1 or TRBD2 (6 bases each). CDR1 is SGDLS, CDR2 YYNGEE, per germline. The CDR3 is 15 residues long. V lost 3 bases and J lost 6, with 15 bases in between. The CDR3 DNA is TGTGCCAGCAGCGGCACAGGGAGGAGCGCCGGGGAGCTGTTTTTT. It translates to CASSGTGRSAGELFF.

The V call is TRBV6-6, the J call TRBJ1-6; no clear D. The germline CDR1 and CDR2 sequences are MNHNY and SVGAGI (reference sequence). Between the trimmed V and J ends, which lost 0 bases and 6 bases, there was a span of 9 bases. This CDR3 region has 15 residues. The CDR3 DNA reads TGTGCCAGCAGTTACTCGCGAATAAGTAATTCACCCCTCCACTTT. Residues: CASSYSRISNSPLHF.

In this sample, this clone turned up once. The chain is built from TRBV4-1 and TRBJ2-5; D tentatively reads TRBD1 or TRBD2 (5 bases each). The CDR3 length is 16 residues. Between the trimmed V and J ends, which lost 0 bases and 7 bases, there was a span of 18 bases. The V gene's germline CDR1 is MGHRA and CDR2 YSYEKL. DNA for the CDR3: TGCGCCAGCAGCCAAGATAGGGGAGCGTCCCGAGGGACCCAGTACTTC. Protein product: CASSQDRGASRGTQYF.

The chain has TRBV5-1 and TRBJ2-2; D not resolved. Germline CDR1 SGHRS, CDR2 YFSETQ. V lost 4 bases to trimming and J lost 3 bases, with 16 bases between them. The CDR3 runs 16 residues. The CDR3 DNA follows: TGCGCCAGCAGCCCCCGCGGAAGTGGTGACACCGGGGAGCTGTTTTTT. Encoded protein: CASSPRGSGDTGELFF.

This chain uses TRBV4-2 with TRBJ1-4; D might be TRBD1 (6 bases). Germline-derived CDR1 and CDR2 are LGHNA and YNFKEQ. There are 17 residues in the CDR3. V was pared by 0 bases and J by 0 bases, with 11 bases between. Written as DNA, the CDR3 is TGTGCCAGCAGCCAAGACCCAGGGGCCACAACTAATGAAAAACTGTTTTTT. This translates into CASSQDPGATTNEKLFF.

V gene TRBV7-2 combines with J gene TRBJ2-7; D perhaps matches TRBD1 (5 bases). The CDR3 length is 15 residues. Trimming shortened V by 6 bases and J by 7 bases, and 22 bases separated the two germline ends. The germline V gene encodes CDR1 SGHTA and CDR2 FQGNSA. The CDR3 DNA follows: TGTGCCAGCAGTCTATCAGGCAGGGCATTAGGAGAGCAGTACTTC. Protein: CASSLSGRALGEQYF.

This rearrangement joins TRBV19 to TRBJ1-2; TRBD1 matches at 9 bases. The CDR3 runs to 14 residues. The germline V gene has CDR1 LNHDA and CDR2 SQIVND (reference sequence). J was trimmed by 4 bases and V by 9 bases; bases with no gene match: 9. The CDR3 sequence is CASTPRDRVYGYTF. The DNA of the CDR3 is TGTGCCAGCACCCCCCGGGACAGGGTCTATGGCTACACCTTC.

This clone is a singleton in its sample. The CDR3: CASSLGNAGVREQFF. For the CDR3, the DNA is TGCGCCAGCAGCTTGGGAAATGCGGGGGTAAGAGAGCAGTTCTTC. The chain carries TRBV5-1 and TRBJ2-1; 7 bases match TRBD2. J was trimmed by 10 bases and V by 0 bases; bases with no gene match: 10. Looked up from germline, CDR1 is SGHRS and CDR2 is YFSETQ. CDR3 length: 15 amino acids.

This clone was seen only a few times. The CDR3 DNA follows: TGTGCCAGCAGCTCGAAACCTGGCAGGGGGATTGGAAACACCATATATTTT. This encodes CASSSKPGRGIGNTIYF. The chain recombines TRBV7-9 with TRBJ1-3, with 7 bases fitting TRBD1. This CDR3 region has 17 residues. V dropped 4 bases and J dropped 3; count of bases not matched to a gene: 12. Germline lookup yields CDR1 SEHNR and CDR2 FQNEAQ (reference sequence).

This clone was seen only a few times. The chain recombines TRBV18 with TRBJ2-6; TRBD1 agrees at 7 bases. The CDR3 has 17 amino acids. Trimming cost V 4 bases and J 1 base; bases outside gene matches: 7. Germline V CDR1 and CDR2: KGHSH, LQKENI. The chain's CDR3 is CASSQTLTGSGANVLTF. In DNA form, the CDR3 reads TGTGCCAGCTCACAAACCCTGACAGGGTCTGGGGCCAACGTCCTGACTTTC.

This clone is a singleton in its sample. V and J are TRBV25-1 and TRBJ1-1; tentative D call: TRBD1 (6 bases). V was shortened by 2 bases and J by 2 bases, with 9 bases between the two germline ends. The CDR3 is 14 residues long. Looked up from germline, CDR1 is MGHDK and CDR2 is SYGVNS. CDR3 protein: CASSETGPNTEAFF. CDR3 sequence (DNA): TGTGCCAGCAGTGAAACAGGGCCCAACACTGAAGCTTTCTTT.

The chain combines TRBV5-1 with TRBJ1-1; D gene unclear. There are 14 residues in the CDR3. The V end was cut by 4 bases, the J end by 1 base, with 11 bases between. From germline, CDR1 is SGHRS and CDR2 YFSETQ. As DNA, the CDR3 is TGCGCCAGCAGCCCGAGGGCCGAGAACACTGAAGCTTTCTTT. Residues: CASSPRAENTEAFF.

The chain combines TRBV6-1 with TRBJ2-5; 7 nucleotides line up with TRBD1. Germline assignment: CDR1 MNHNS and CDR2 SASEGT. The CDR3 contains 12 residues. V lost 8 bases to trimming and J lost 2 bases; unmatched junction nucleotides: 2. CDR3 nucleotides: TGTGCCAGCCCGGGACAGCAAGAGACCCAGTACTTC. Residues: CASPGQQETQYF.